The present entry profiles one TCR beta chain with its context. Its antigen is not identified. TRB was amplified from about 270 ng of peripheral blood genomic DNA per sample. This CDR3 has 14 residues. CDR1 and CDR2 from the germline V gene are GTSNPN and SVGIG (reference sequence). TRB rearrangements were amplified by touch-down multiplex PCR with mixed TRB-A/B primers. TCRdb re-called the multiplex PCR reads; every CDR3 protein appears as one record, without DNA. Its table lists 2,000 or so distinct CDR3 sequences. The data were obtained in a study of T cell clusters in autoimmune cytopenias. The study, taken as a whole, reports: TRB repertoire shifts in secondary cytopenia and chronic lymphocytic leukemia mostly reflected lymphoma, not autoimmunity. Compared with active autoimmune hepatitis patients, healthy donors showed roughly 2.7-fold more exclusive TRB clusters.

This clonotype originated in a human donor with an autoimmune cytopenia or autoimmune hepatitis (not recorded which). The gene calls are TRBV30 and TRBJ1-5; the D call from TCRdb, TRBD1, cannot be confirmed without DNA. Sequenced sample: peripheral blood. This CDR3 reads CAWSLSSGTKPQHF.